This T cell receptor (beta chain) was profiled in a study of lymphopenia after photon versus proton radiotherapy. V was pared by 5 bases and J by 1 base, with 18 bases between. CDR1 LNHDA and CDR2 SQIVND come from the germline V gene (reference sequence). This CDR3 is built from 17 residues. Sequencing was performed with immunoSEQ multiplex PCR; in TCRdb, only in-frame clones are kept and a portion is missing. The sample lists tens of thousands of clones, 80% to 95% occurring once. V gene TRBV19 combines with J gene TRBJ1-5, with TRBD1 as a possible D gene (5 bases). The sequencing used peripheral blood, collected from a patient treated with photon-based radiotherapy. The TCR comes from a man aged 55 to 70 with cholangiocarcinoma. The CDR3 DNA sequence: TGTGCCAGTAGTCCGTGGGGACGGCCTGGCAGCAATCAGCCCCAGCATTTT. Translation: CASSPWGRPGSNQPQHF.